This T cell receptor (beta chain) comes out of a study of blood T cells in healthy people across ages. Findings and limits, study-wide: Unsorted PBMCs prevented conclusive naive versus antigen-experienced comparison. Getting older went along with TCR beta diversity per million T cells dropping roughly linearly. CMV infection status of these donors was not known.

Remarks on this clonotype: What it binds is unknown.

PCR was performed a second time for 7 to 11 cycles using a sample-barcoded 5' primer and a J-beta primer mix. TCRdb analysed the 5' RACE reads with MiXCR anew, one entry per CDR3 protein. The data show 600,000 to 650,000 distinct CDR3 sequences, roughly 58% seen once. This clonotype originated in a man between 60 and 75 years old in good health. Sequencing was done on a sample of blood.

The CDR3 coding sequence is TGTGCCAGCAGTGACCTCCAGGGGGCAACCAAAAACATTCAGTACTTC. Translated, it gives CASSDLQGATKNIQYF. J is TRBJ2-4 and V is TRBV6-1; TRBD1 aligns across 8 bases. V lost 3 bases and J lost 2; bases outside the gene matches: 6. This CDR3 has 16 amino acids. Looked up from germline, CDR1 is MNHNS and CDR2 is SASEGT.